This T cell receptor (beta chain) was captured by sequencing in a study of cytomegalovirus exposure and HLA in healthy donors. Study results and limitations: One variant, a missense change in DCLRE1C, was linked in a later analysis to TCR beta V- and J-gene trimming. Reported performance of the classifier showed diagnosis of cytomegalovirus status with high specificity and sensitivity. Later analysis placed DRB1 highest and HLA-C lowest in TCR association rates, which differed by HLA locus.

The PCR ran on 60 Vbeta and 13 Jbeta primers. TCRdb's copy holds only in-frame clones and misses some; the assay was immunoSEQ multiplex PCR. The repertoire includes roughly 90,000 clones, 60% to 85% of them detected once, and about 4.6% sits in the top ten. CDR3 length: 12 residues. The germline CDR1 and CDR2 sequences are LNHDA and SQIVND (reference sequence). Trimming removed 9 bases at V and 7 bases at J, with 16 bases between. In the case of this clone: Its antigen is not known.

The clonotype comes from a woman between 35 and 50 years old in good health and CMV-seropositive. The rearrangement joins TRBV19 to TRBJ2-7; a possible D gene is TRBD1 (5 bases). What was sequenced was PBMCs. The CDR3 DNA reads as TGTGCCAGCAGTGTCAGGGTGGGGGAGCAGTACTTC. Amino acids: CASSVRVGEQYF.